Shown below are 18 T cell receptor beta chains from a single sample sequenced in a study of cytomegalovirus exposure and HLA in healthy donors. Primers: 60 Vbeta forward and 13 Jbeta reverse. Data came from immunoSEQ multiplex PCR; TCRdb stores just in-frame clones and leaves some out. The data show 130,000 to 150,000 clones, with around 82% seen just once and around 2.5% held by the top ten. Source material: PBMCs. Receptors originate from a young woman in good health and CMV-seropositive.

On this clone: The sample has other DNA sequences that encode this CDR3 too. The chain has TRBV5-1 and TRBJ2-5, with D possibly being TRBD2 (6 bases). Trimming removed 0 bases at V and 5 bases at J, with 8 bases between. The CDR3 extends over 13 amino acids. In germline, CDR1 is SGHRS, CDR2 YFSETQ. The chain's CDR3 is CASSLGGEETQYF. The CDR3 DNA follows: TGCGCCAGCAGCTTGGGGGGGGAGGAGACCCAGTACTTC.

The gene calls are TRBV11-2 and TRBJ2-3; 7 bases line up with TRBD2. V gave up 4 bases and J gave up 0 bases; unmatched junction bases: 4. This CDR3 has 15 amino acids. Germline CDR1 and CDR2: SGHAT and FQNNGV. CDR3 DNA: TGTGCCAGCAGCTGGATAGCGGGTAGCACAGATACGCAGTATTTT. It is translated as CASSWIAGSTDTQYF. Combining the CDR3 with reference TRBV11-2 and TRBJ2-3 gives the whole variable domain EAGVAQSPRYKIIEKRQSVAFWCNPISGHATLYWYQQILGQGPKLLIQFQNNGVVDDSQLPKDRFSAERLKGVDSTLKIQPAKLEDSAVYLCASSWIAGSTDTQYFGPGTRLTVL.

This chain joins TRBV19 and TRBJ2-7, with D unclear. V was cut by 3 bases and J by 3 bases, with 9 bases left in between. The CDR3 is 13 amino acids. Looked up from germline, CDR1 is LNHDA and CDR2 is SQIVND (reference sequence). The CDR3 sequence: CASSMAYSYEQYF. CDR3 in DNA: TGTGCCAGTAGTATGGCTTACAGCTACGAGCAGTACTTC.

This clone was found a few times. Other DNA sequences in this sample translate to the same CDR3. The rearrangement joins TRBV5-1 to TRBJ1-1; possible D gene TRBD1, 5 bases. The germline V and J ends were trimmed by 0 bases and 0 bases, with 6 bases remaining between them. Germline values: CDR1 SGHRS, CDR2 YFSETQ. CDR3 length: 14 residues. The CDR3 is CASSLGQMNTEAFF. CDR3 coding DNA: TGCGCCAGCAGCTTGGGACAGATGAACACTGAAGCTTTCTTT.

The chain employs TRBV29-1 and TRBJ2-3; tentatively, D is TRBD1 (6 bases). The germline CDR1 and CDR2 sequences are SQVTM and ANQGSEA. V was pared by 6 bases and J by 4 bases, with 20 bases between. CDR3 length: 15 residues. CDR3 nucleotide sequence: TGCAGCGTGGCCGGGACATCATCCCACCCAGATACGCAGTATTTT. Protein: CSVAGTSSHPDTQYF.

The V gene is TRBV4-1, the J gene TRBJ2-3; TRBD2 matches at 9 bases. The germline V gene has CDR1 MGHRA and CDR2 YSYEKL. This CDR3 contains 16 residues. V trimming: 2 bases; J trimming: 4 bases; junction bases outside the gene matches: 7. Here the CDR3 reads CASSQSTSGGADTQYF. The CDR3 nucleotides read TGCGCCAGCAGCCAATCGACTAGCGGTGGCGCAGATACGCAGTATTTT.

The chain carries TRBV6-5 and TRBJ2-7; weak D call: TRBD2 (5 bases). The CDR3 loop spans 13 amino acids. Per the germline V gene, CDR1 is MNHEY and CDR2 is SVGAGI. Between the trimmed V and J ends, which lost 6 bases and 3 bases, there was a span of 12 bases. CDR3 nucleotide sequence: TGTGCCAGCAGGGGCCTCCGGGACTACGAGCAGTACTTC. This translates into CASRGLRDYEQYF.

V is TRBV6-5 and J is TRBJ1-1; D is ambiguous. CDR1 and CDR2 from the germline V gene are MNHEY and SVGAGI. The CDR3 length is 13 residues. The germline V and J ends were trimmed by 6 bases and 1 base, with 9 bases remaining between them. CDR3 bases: TGTGCCAGCAGGTGGAGGGAGAACACTGAAGCTTTCTTT. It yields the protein CASRWRENTEAFF.

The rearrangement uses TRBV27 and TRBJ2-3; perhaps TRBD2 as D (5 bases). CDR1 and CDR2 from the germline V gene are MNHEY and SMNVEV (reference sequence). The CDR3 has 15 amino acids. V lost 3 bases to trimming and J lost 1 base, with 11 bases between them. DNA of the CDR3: TGTGCCAGCAGTTTCGGGGTTGGGGGCACAGATACGCAGTATTTT. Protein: CASSFGVGGTDTQYF.

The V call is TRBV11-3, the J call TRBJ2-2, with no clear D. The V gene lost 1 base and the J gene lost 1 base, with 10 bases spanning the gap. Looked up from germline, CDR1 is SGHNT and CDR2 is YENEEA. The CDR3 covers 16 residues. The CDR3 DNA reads TGTGCCAGCAGCTTAGGTGGCCCAGGGAACACCGGGGAGCTGTTTTTT. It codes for CASSLGGPGNTGELFF.

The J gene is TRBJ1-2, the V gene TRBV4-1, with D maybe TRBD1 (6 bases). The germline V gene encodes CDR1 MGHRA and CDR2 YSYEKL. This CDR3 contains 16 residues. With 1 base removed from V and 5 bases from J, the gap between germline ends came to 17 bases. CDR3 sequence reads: CASSQAYRVLFYGYTF. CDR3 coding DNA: TGCGCCAGCAGCCAAGCCTACAGGGTACTATTTTATGGCTACACCTTC.

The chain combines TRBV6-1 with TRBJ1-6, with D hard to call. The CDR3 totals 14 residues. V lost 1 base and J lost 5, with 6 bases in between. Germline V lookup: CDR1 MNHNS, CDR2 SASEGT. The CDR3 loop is CASSEGPDNSPLHF. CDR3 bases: TGTGCCAGCAGTGAAGGGCCAGATAATTCACCCCTCCACTTT.

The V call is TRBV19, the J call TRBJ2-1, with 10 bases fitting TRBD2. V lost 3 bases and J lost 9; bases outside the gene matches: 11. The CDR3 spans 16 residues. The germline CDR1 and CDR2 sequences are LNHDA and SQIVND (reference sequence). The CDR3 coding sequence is TGTGCCAGTAGTATGAGTACTAGCGGGGCCCCCGGTGAGCAGTTCTTC. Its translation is CASSMSTSGAPGEQFF.

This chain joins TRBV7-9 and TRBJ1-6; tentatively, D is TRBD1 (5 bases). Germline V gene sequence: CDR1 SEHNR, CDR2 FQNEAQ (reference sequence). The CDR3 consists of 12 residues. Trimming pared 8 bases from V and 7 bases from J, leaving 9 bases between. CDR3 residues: CASSPGNSPLHF. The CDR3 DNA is TGTGCCAGCTCCCCAGGGAATTCACCCCTCCACTTT.

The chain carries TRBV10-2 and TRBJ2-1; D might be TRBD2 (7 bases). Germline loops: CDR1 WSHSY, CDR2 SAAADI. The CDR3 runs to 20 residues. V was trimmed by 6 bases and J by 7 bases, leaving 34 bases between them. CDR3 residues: CASSEGGGSGFKVTWNEQFF. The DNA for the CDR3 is TGCGCCAGCAGCGAAGGGGGAGGGAGCGGGTTCAAGGTCACTTGGAATGAGCAGTTCTTC.

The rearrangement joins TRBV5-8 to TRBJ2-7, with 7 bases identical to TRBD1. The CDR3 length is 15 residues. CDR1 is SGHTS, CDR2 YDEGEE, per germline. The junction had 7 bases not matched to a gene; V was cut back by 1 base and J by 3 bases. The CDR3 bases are TGTGCCAGCAGCTTGCCGGACAGGATCATCTACGAGCAGTACTTC. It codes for CASSLPDRIIYEQYF.

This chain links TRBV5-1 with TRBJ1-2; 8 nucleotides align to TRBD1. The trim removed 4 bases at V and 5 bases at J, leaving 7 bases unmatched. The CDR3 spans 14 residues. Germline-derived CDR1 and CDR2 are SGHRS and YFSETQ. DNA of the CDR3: TGCGCCAGCAGCCCGGACAGGGCTCGGTATGGCTACACCTTC. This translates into CASSPDRARYGYTF. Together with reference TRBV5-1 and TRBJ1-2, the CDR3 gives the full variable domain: KAGVTQTPRYLIKTRGQQVTLSCSPISGHRSVSWYQQTPGQGLQFLFEYFSETQRNKGNFPGRFSGRQFSNSRSEMNVSTLELGDSALYLCASSPDRARYGYTFGSGTRLTVV.

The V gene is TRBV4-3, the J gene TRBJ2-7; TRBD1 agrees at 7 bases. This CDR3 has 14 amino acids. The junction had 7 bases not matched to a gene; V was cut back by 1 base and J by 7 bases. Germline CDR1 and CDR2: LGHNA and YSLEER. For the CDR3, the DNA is TGCGCCAGCAGCCAAGGGTCGGGACAGCGGGAGCAGTACTTC. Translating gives CASSQGSGQREQYF.